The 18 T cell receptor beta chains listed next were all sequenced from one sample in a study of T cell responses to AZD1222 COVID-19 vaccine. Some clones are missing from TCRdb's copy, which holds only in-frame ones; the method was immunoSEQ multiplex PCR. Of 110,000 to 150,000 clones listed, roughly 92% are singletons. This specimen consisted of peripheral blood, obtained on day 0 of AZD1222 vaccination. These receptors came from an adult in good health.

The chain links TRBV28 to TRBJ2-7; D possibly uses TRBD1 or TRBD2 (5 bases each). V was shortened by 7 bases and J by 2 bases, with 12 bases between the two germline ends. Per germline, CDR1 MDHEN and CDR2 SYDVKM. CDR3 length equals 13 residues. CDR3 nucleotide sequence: TGTGCCAGCACGGGACCACCCACCTACGAGCAGTACTTC. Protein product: CASTGPPTYEQYF.

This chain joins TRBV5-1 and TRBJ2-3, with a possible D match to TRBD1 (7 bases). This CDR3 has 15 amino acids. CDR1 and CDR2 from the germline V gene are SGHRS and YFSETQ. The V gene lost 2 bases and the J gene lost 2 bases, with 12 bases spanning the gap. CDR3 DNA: TGCGCCAGCAGCTTCGCGGGACAGTTCACAGATACGCAGTATTTT. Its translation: CASSFAGQFTDTQYF.

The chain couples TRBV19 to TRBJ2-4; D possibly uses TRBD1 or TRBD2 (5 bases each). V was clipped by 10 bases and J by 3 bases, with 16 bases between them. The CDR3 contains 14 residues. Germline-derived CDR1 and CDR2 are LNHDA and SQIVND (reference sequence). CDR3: CATRDPGGKNIQYF. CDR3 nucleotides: TGTGCCACCCGGGACCCCGGTGGCAAAAACATTCAGTACTTC.

CDR3 sequence: CASSLAGSGWGYTF. In DNA form, the CDR3 reads TGCGCCAGCAGCTTGGCCGGGTCAGGGTGGGGCTACACCTTC. The chain joins TRBV5-1 to TRBJ1-2; D possibly corresponds to TRBD1 (5 bases). This CDR3 spans 14 amino acids. V was cut by 0 bases and J by 8 bases, with 14 bases left in between. CDR1 and CDR2 from the germline V gene are SGHRS and YFSETQ.

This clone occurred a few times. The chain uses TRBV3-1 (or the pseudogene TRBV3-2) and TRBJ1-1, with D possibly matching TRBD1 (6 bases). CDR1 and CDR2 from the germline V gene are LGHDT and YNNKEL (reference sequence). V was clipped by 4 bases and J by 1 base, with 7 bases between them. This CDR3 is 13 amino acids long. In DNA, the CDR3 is TGTGCCAGCAGCCCCAGGGGGAACACTGAAGCTTTCTTT. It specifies CASSPRGNTEAFF.

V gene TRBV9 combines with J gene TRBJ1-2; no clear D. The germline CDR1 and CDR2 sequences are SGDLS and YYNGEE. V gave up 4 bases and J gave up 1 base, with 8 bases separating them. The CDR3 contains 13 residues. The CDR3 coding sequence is TGTGCCAGCAGCCCCGATCTTAACTATGGCTACACCTTC. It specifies CASSPDLNYGYTF.

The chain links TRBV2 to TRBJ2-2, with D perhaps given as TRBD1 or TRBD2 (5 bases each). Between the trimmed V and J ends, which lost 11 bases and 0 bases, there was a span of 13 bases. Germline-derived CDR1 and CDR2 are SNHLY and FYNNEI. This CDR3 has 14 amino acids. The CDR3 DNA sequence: TGTGCCCACCGGGACCGATCGAACACCGGGGAGCTGTTTTTT. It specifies CAHRDRSNTGELFF.

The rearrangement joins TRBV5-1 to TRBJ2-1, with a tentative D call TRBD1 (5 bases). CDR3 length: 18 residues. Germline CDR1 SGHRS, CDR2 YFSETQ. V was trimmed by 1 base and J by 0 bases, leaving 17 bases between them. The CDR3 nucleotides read TGCGCCAGCAGCTTGTTGTCTCAGGGCCCCCTCTCCTACAATGAGCAGTTCTTC. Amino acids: CASSLLSQGPLSYNEQFF.

The CDR3 loop is CASSVAGETDTYEQYF. CDR3 bases: TGTGCCAGCAGCGTAGCGGGAGAGACAGATACCTACGAGCAGTACTTC. V gene TRBV9 combines with J gene TRBJ2-7; a possible D gene is TRBD2 (6 bases). The V end lost 0 bases, the J end lost 2 bases, and 15 bases lay between the germline ends. This CDR3 has 16 amino acids. The germline V gene has CDR1 SGDLS and CDR2 YYNGEE.

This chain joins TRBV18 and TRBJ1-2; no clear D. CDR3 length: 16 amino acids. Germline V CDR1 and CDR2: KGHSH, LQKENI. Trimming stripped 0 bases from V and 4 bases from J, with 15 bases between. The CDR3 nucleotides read TGTGCCAGCTCACCACCGTCCAGGCCTTCGGGCTATGGCTACACCTTC. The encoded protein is CASSPPSRPSGYGYTF.

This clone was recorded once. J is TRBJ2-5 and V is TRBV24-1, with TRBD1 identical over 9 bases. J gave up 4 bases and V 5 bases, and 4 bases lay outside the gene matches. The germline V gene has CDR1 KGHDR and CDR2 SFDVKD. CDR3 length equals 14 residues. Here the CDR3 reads CATSGQGDGETQYF. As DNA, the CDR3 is TGTGCCACCAGTGGACAGGGGGACGGAGAGACCCAGTACTTC.

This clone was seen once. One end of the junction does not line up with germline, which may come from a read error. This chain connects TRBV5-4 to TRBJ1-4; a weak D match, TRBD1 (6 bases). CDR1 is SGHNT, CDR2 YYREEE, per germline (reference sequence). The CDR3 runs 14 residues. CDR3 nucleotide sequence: TGTGCCAGCAGCCCGGACAGTACTAGTGAAAAACTGTTTTTT. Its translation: CASSPDSTSEKLFF.

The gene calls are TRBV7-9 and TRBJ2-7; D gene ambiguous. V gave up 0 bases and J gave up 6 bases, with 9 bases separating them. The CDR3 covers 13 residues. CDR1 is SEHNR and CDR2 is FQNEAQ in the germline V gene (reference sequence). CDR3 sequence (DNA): TGTGCCAGCAGCTTAGCCGGGCGACCCGAGCAGTACTTC. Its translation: CASSLAGRPEQYF.

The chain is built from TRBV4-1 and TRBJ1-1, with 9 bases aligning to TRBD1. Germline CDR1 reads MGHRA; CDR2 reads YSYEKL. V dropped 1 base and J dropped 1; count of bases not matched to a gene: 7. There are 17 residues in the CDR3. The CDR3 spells CASSQGGQGGGNTEAFF. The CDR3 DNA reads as TGCGCCAGCAGCCAAGGGGGACAGGGTGGCGGGAACACTGAAGCTTTCTTT.

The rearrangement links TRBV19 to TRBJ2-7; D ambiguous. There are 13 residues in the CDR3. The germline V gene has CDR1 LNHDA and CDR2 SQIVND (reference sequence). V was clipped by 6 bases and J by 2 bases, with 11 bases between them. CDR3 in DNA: TGTGCCAGTAGGAACGCTCTCACCTACGAGCAGTACTTC. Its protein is CASRNALTYEQYF.

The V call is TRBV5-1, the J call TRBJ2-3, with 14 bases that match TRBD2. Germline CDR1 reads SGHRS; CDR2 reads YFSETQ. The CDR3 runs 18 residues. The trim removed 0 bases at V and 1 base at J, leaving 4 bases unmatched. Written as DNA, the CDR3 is TGCGCCAGCAGCTTGGGTGGACTAGCGGGAGGAGGCACAGATACGCAGTATTTT. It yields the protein CASSLGGLAGGGTDTQYF.

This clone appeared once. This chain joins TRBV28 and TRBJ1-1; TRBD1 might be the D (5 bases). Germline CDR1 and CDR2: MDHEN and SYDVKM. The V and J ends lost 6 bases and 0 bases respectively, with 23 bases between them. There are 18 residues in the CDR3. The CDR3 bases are TGTGCCAGCAGCACCTCGTGGCTGGGGGTCTCAATGAACACTGAAGCTTTCTTT. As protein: CASSTSWLGVSMNTEAFF.

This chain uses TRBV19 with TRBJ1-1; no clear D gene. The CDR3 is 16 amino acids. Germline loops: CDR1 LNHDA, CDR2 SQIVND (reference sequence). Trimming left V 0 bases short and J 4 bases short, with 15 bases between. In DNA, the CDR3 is TGTGCCAGTAGTATAGATCGTCCGTTACGGGGCACTGAAGCTTTCTTT. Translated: CASSIDRPLRGTEAFF. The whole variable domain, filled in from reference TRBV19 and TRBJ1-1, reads DGGITQSPKYLFRKEGQNVTLSCEQNLNHDAMYWYRQDPGQGLRLIYYSQIVNDFQKGDIAEGYSVSREKKESFPLTVTSAQKNPTAFYLCASSIDRPLRGTEAFFGQGTRLTVV.